The TCR beta chain described here comes from a study of T-cell reconstitution after alpha-beta-depleted transplantation in children. A library of TCRbeta sequences, prepared with unique molecular identifiers, was generated. TCRdb reprocessed the PCR reads via MiXCR and lists one record per CDR3 protein. The table shows about 360,000 distinct CDR3 sequences, with about 14% occurring only once. The origin of this receptor is a human donor who donated a stem cell graft to a child with Fanconi anemia. This sample comprised PBMCs, obtained from the stem cell graft.

The CDR3 loop reads CSAFSTGELFF. As DNA, the CDR3 is TGCAGTGCTTTCTCCACCGGGGAGCTGTTTTTT. The chain uses TRBV20-1 and TRBJ2-2, with D uncertain. CDR3 size: 11 residues. CDR1 and CDR2 (germline): DFQATT, SNEGSKA (reference sequence). Trimming cost V 5 bases and J 4 bases, with 5 bases left between them.